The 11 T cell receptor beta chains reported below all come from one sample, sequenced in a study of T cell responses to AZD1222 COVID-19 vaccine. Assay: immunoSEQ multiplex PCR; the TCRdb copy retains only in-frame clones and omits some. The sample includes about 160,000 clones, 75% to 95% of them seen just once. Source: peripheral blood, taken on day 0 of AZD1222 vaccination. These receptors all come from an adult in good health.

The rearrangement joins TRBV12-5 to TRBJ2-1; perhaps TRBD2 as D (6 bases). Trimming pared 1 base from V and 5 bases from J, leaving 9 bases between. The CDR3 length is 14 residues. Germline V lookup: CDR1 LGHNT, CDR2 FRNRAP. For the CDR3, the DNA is TGTGCTAGTGGTTTGGACAGACTAGACAATGAGCAGTTCTTC. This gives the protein CASGLDRLDNEQFF.

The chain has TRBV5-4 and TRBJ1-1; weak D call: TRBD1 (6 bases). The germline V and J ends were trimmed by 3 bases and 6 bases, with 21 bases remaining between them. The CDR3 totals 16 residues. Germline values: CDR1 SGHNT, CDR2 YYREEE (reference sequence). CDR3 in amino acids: CASSSDGGLRGSEAFF. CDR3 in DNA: TGTGCCAGCAGCTCCGACGGGGGGCTTAGGGGGTCTGAAGCTTTCTTT.

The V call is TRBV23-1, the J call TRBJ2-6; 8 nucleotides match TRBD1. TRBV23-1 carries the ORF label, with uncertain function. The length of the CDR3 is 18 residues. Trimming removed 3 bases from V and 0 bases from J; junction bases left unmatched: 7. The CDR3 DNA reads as TGCGCCAGCAGTCAGGGGGACAGGCCATGCTCTGGGGCCAACGTCCTGACTTTC. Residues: CASSQGDRPCSGANVLTF.

The CDR3 spells CASSLIGPKGGYTF. CDR3 DNA: TGTGCCAGCAGCCTAATCGGACCCAAAGGAGGCTACACCTTC. The V call is TRBV28, the J call TRBJ1-2; no clear D. Germline CDR1 and CDR2: MDHEN and SYDVKM. CDR3 length: 14 residues. The V end was cut by 6 bases, the J end by 8 bases, with 19 bases between.

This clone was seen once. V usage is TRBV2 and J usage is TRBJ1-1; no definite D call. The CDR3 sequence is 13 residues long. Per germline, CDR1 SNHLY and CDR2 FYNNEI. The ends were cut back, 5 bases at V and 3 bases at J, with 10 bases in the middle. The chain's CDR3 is CASSSGWDTEAFF. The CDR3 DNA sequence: TGTGCCAGCAGTTCGGGGTGGGACACTGAAGCTTTCTTT.

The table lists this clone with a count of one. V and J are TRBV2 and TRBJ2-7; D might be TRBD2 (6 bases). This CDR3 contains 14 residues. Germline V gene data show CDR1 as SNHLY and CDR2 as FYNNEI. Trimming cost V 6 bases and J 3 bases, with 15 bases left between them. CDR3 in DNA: TGTGCCAGCAGCGGACTACCAAGACACTACGAGCAGTACTTC. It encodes CASSGLPRHYEQYF.

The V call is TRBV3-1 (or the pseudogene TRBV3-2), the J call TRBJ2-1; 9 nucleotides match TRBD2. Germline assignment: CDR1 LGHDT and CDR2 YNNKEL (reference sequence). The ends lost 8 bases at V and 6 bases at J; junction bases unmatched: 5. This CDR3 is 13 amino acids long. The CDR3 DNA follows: TGTGCCAGCTTGATTAGCGGGAGCAATGAGCAGTTCTTC. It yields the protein CASLISGSNEQFF.

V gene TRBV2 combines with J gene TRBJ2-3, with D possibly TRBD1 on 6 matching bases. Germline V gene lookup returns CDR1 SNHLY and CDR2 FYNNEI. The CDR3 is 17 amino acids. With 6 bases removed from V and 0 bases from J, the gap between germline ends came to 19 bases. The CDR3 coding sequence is TGTGCCAGCAGGACAGGACCCCGAGATGCTAGCACAGATACGCAGTATTTT. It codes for CASRTGPRDASTDTQYF.

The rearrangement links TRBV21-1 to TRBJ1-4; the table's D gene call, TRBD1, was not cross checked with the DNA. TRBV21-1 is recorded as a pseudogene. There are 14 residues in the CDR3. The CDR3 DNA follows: TGTGCCGACCGGGACAGCGCAACTAATGAAAAACTGTTTTTT. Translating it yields CADRDSATNEKLFF.

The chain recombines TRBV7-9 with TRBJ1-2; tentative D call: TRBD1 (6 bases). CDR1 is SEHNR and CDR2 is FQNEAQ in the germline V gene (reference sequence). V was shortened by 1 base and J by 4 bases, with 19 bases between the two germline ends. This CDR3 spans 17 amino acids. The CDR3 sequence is CASSLGAGALTSYGYTF. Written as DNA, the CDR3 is TGTGCCAGCAGCTTAGGGGCGGGGGCCCTTACTTCCTATGGCTACACCTTC. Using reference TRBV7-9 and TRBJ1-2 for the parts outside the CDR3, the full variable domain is DTGVSQNPRHKITKRGQNVTFRCDPISEHNRLYWYRQTLGQGPEFLTYFQNEAQLEKSRLLSDRFSAERPKGSFSTLEIQRTEQGDSAMYLCASSLGAGALTSYGYTFGSGTRLTVV.

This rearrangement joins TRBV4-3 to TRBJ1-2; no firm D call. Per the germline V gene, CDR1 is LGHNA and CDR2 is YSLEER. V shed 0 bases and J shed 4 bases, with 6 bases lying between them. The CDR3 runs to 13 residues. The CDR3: CASSQDLAYGYTF. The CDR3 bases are TGCGCCAGCAGCCAAGATCTGGCCTATGGCTACACCTTC.